The 14 T cell receptor beta chains listed next were all sequenced from one sample in a study of blood T cell repertoires in COVID-19. The assay was immunoSEQ multiplex PCR, and TCRdb's table has in-frame clones only and misses some. Counted here are roughly 120,000 clones, more than 75% occurring once; the ten biggest clones make up approximately 8.1%. The sequenced sample consisted of peripheral blood. The receptors here all came from a woman between 40 and 50 years old with acute or convalescent COVID-19.

As DNA, the CDR3 is TGTGCCAGTAGTATGAGGGCAGGGGCCAATGAGCAGTTCTTC. Translated: CASSMRAGANEQFF. The chain is built from TRBV19 and TRBJ2-1; possibly TRBD1 for D (6 bases). The CDR3 sequence is 14 residues long. Germline V gene lookup returns CDR1 LNHDA and CDR2 SQIVND (reference sequence). V lost 3 bases and J lost 6, with 12 bases in between.

This clone was picked up a small number of times. The rearrangement uses TRBV2 and TRBJ1-2; D perhaps matches TRBD1 (6 bases). This CDR3 is built from 15 residues. Germline V lookup: CDR1 SNHLY, CDR2 FYNNEI. V was trimmed by 6 bases and J by 8 bases, leaving 22 bases between them. CDR3 nucleotide sequence: TGTGCCAGCAGAGAAAAGCCGACGACAGGCTACGGCTACACCTTC. Its translation: CASREKPTTGYGYTF.

The chain carries TRBV4-3 and TRBJ2-5; 12 bases match TRBD2. V lost 0 bases and J lost 4; bases outside the gene matches: 12. The CDR3 covers 19 residues. The germline CDR1 and CDR2 sequences are LGHNA and YSLEER. Here the CDR3 reads CASSQEGGPGLAGVETQYF. In DNA, the CDR3 is TGCGCCAGCAGCCAAGAGGGGGGTCCGGGACTAGCGGGTGTAGAGACCCAGTACTTC.

The chain couples TRBV7-8 to TRBJ1-2, with 7 bases identical to TRBD1. The V and J ends lost 5 bases and 8 bases, in that order; junction bases with no gene match: 5. Germline CDR1 is SGHVS and CDR2 is FQNEAQ. The CDR3 is 12 amino acids. The CDR3 loop is CASSLTGLGYTF. The CDR3 DNA sequence: TGTGCCAGCAGCCTGACAGGGTTGGGCTACACCTTC.

This chain links TRBV7-9 with TRBJ1-6, with D possibly TRBD1 on 5 matching bases. The CDR3 is 15 residues long. Germline V CDR1 and CDR2: SEHNR, FQNEAQ (reference sequence). Between the trimmed V and J ends, which lost 1 base and 10 bases, there was a span of 14 bases. The CDR3 DNA follows: TGTGCCAGCAGCTTAGAGGGACTGGTGGGATCACCCCTCCACTTT. This encodes CASSLEGLVGSPLHF.

DNA of the CDR3: TGTGCCTGGCAGGGGGCCGGGGGGCTAAACACCGGGGAGCTGTTTTTT. Translating gives CAWQGAGGLNTGELFF. This rearrangement joins TRBV30 to TRBJ2-2, with D possibly being TRBD1 (8 bases). Between the trimmed V and J ends, which lost 5 bases and 2 bases, there was a span of 18 bases. The germline V gene has CDR1 GTSNPN and CDR2 SVGIG (reference sequence). The CDR3 consists of 16 residues.

This chain uses TRBV5-3 with TRBJ2-3, with 12 bases matching TRBD2. TRBV5-3 is an ORF, and what it does is uncertain. V lost 1 base to trimming and J lost 2 bases; unmatched junction nucleotides: 8. The CDR3 has 18 residues. The DNA for the CDR3 is TGTGCCAGAAGCTTGAGACTAGCGGGGGTGCTATTCACAGATACGCAGTATTTT. The encoded protein is CARSLRLAGVLFTDTQYF.

V and J are TRBV12-3 or TRBV12-4 and TRBJ1-1; tentative D call: TRBD1 (5 bases). This CDR3 has 13 amino acids. Trimming pared 7 bases from V and 3 bases from J, leaving 12 bases between. The CDR3: CASNTQGHTEAFF. The CDR3 nucleotides read TGTGCCAGCAACACTCAGGGCCACACTGAAGCTTTCTTT.

In regard to this clone: Additional DNA sequences in this sample encode the identical CDR3. The chain couples TRBV5-1 to TRBJ1-6; TRBD1 matches at 11 bases. V lost 3 bases, J lost 8 bases, and 1 base stayed unmatched. Looked up from germline, CDR1 is SGHRS and CDR2 is YFSETQ. The CDR3 has 14 residues. The CDR3 sequence is CASSWGQGDSPLHF. The CDR3 region has the DNA TGCGCCAGCAGCTGGGGACAGGGGGATTCACCCCTCCACTTT.

This clone was seen a single time. The V and J genes are TRBV18 and TRBJ2-3; the match to TRBD2 covers 7 bases. The CDR3 is made up of 16 amino acids. CDR1 and CDR2 (germline): KGHSH, LQKENI. The junction had 13 bases not matched to a gene; V was cut back by 6 bases and J by 4 bases. The CDR3 sequence: CASSPLGGNGADTQYF. CDR3 DNA: TGTGCCAGCTCCCCTCTGGGGGGGAATGGCGCAGATACGCAGTATTTT.

The chain combines TRBV6-5 with TRBJ2-7, with TRBD2 matching over 11 bases. V shed 4 bases and J 12 bases; nucleotides not matched to a gene: 11. The CDR3 spans 14 residues. Germline CDR1 is MNHEY and CDR2 is SVGAGI. The CDR3 sequence is CASSSKTGLAVLYF. The DNA for the CDR3 is TGTGCCAGCAGTTCAAAAACGGGACTAGCGGTACTGTACTTC.

The rearrangement links TRBV6-5 to TRBJ2-3; D unclear. The CDR3 spans 14 residues. The germline gives CDR1 MNHEY, CDR2 SVGAGI. The V end was cut by 2 bases, the J end by 0 bases, with 6 bases between. The CDR3 here is CASSYTASTDTQYF. CDR3 nucleotides: TGTGCCAGCAGTTACACAGCTAGCACAGATACGCAGTATTTT.

The chain recombines TRBV5-8 with TRBJ2-1, with 10 bases identical to TRBD2. Trimming cost V 1 base and J 10 bases; bases outside gene matches: 8. CDR1 is SGHTS and CDR2 is YDEGEE in the germline V gene. This CDR3 region has 15 residues. The CDR3 sequence: CASSLSPSGGQEQFF. For the CDR3, the DNA is TGTGCCAGCAGCTTGAGTCCTAGCGGGGGCCAAGAGCAGTTCTTC.

V is TRBV6-2 or TRBV6-3 and J is TRBJ1-1, with 8 bases identical to TRBD1. Germline lookup yields CDR1 MNHEY and CDR2 SVGEGT. J gave up 4 bases and V 4 bases, and 8 bases lay outside the gene matches. CDR3 length: 15 residues. The CDR3 reads CASSFDRGWGTEAFF. CDR3 DNA sequence: TGTGCCAGCAGTTTTGACAGGGGCTGGGGCACTGAAGCTTTCTTT.